The 23 T cell receptor beta chains listed next were all sequenced from one sample in a study of regulatory T cells in long-lasting Graves disease. Arm-PCR of CDR3 regions and iRepertoire HTBI primers were the basis on which TCR beta libraries were built. One entry per CDR3 protein, called by TCRdb with MiXCR from the multiplex PCR reads. The table includes about 620,000 distinct CDR3 sequences, about 16% detected once. Time point denoted: newly diagnosed GD, antithyroid drugs for less than 3 months. After RNA was extracted from PBMCs, the TCR library was made from it. The data were also submitted as part of a second study, on T cells in Graves' hyperthyroidism and ophthalmopathy.

The source material was peripheral blood mononuclear cells (PBMCs), sampled at new diagnosis, from a patient treated with antithyroid drugs. These receptors were taken from a woman aged 25 to 39 with Graves disease.

This sequence joins TRBV5-1 and TRBJ1-5; D perhaps matches TRBD1 (5 bases). Per the germline V gene, CDR1 is SGHRS and CDR2 is YFSETQ. The germline V and J ends were trimmed by 4 bases and 0 bases, with 11 bases remaining between them. The CDR3 is made up of 15 amino acids. CDR3 DNA sequence: TGCGCCAGCAGCCCGGAGGGGTATAGCAATCAGCCCCAGCATTTT. Translation gives CASSPEGYSNQPQHF.

The chain employs TRBV28 and TRBJ2-7, with TRBD1 identical over 8 bases. CDR3 length equals 14 residues. J was trimmed by 5 bases and V by 3 bases; bases with no gene match: 6. Germline V gene lookup returns CDR1 MDHEN and CDR2 SYDVKM. The CDR3: CASSFVDRVNEQYF. CDR3 coding DNA: TGTGCCAGCAGTTTCGTGGACAGGGTCAACGAGCAGTACTTC.

In its sample, this clonotype was seen many times. The V call is TRBV6-1, the J call TRBJ1-1, with TRBD1 matching over 8 bases. This CDR3 has 13 amino acids. V lost 6 bases and J lost 6; bases outside the gene matches: 6. The V gene's germline CDR1 is MNHNS and CDR2 SASEGT. DNA for the CDR3: TGTGCCAGCAGACAACAGGGGGGTGCTGAAGCTTTCTTT. Its protein product is CASRQQGGAEAFF.

This chain joins TRBV6-1 and TRBJ2-7, with 9 bases aligning to TRBD1. With V trimmed by 10 bases and J by 3 bases, 4 bases remained unmatched. The length of the CDR3 is 12 residues. Germline CDR1 MNHNS, CDR2 SASEGT. The CDR3: CANPGQGYEQYF. CDR3 in DNA: TGTGCCAACCCGGGACAGGGCTACGAGCAGTACTTC.

This clonotype showed up just a few times. The chain is built from TRBV2 and TRBJ1-1, with 8 positions matching TRBD1. V lost 2 bases, J lost 0 bases, and 5 bases stayed unmatched. CDR1 and CDR2 from the germline V gene are SNHLY and FYNNEI. The CDR3 is 16 residues long. Here the CDR3 DNA reads TGTGCCAGCAGTGAATCCCGACAGGGGATGAACACTGAAGCTTTCTTT. Translating gives CASSESRQGMNTEAFF.

This clonotype was recorded many times. This sequence joins TRBV7-2 and TRBJ2-1, with D tentatively TRBD2 (5 bases). Between the trimmed V and J ends, which lost 3 bases and 8 bases, there was a span of 11 bases. The CDR3 is made up of 13 amino acids. Germline-derived CDR1 and CDR2 are SGHTA and FQGNSA. The CDR3 region is CASSFRLAYEQFF. CDR3 DNA: TGTGCCAGCAGCTTTCGGCTAGCCTATGAGCAGTTCTTC.

This clonotype has only a few counts. This sequence joins TRBV5-8 and TRBJ2-5; unclear D gene. Germline-derived CDR1 and CDR2 are SGHTS and YDEGEE. The CDR3 has 13 amino acids. The V gene lost 0 bases and the J gene lost 2 bases, with 5 bases spanning the gap. The CDR3 DNA is TGTGCCAGCAGCTTGGCGGAACAAGAGACCCAGTACTTC. Amino acids: CASSLAEQETQYF.

This clonotype came up once. This chain joins TRBV5-4 and TRBJ2-2, with TRBD2 matching 15 bases. The V gene end was trimmed by 0 bases and the J gene end by 4 bases; junction bases not matched to a gene: 4. Germline CDR1 and CDR2: SGHNT and YYREEE (reference sequence). The CDR3 has 18 amino acids. The CDR3 DNA follows: TGTGCCAGCAGCTTGGGGACTAGCGGGAGGGCGATCACCGGGGAGCTGTTTTTT. Translating gives CASSLGTSGRAITGELFF.

This clonotype has only a few counts. This chain joins TRBV3-1 and TRBJ2-7; the match to TRBD2 covers 11 bases. This CDR3 region has 15 residues. The germline V gene encodes CDR1 LGHDT and CDR2 YNNKEL (reference sequence). V trimming: 3 bases; J trimming: 2 bases; junction bases outside the gene matches: 3. The CDR3 here is CASSQGTSGPYEQYF. CDR3 sequence (DNA): TGTGCCAGCAGCCAGGGGACTAGCGGACCCTACGAGCAGTACTTC.

This clonotype was picked up one time. A much larger clone lies a single base off, so this may be a read error. The chain couples TRBV28 to TRBJ2-7; no clear D gene. Germline V lookup: CDR1 MDHEN, CDR2 SYDVKM. The CDR3 has 13 amino acids. CDR3 nucleotides: TGTGCCAGCAGGGCGGCCGGTCCTTACGAGCGGTACTTC. This codes for CASRAAGPYERYF. Full variable domain (outside the CDR3, taken from reference TRBV28 and TRBJ2-7): DVKVTQSSRYLVKRTGEKVFLECVQDMDHENMFWYRQDPGLGLRLIYFSYDVKMKEKGDIPEGYSVSREKKERFSLILESASTNQTSMYLCASRAAGPYERYFGPGTRLTVT.

As concerns this clonotype: A clone one base away is much larger, so this may be a read error. V gene TRBV20-1 combines with J gene TRBJ1-1, with a tentative D call TRBD1 (5 bases). There are 12 residues in the CDR3. Germline CDR1 DFQATT, CDR2 SNEGSKA (reference sequence). The CDR3 DNA is TGCAGTGCTAGTTTGGGGGTGACTGAAGCTTCCTTT. It translates to CSASLGVTEASF.

In its sample, this clonotype was seen many times. The V call is TRBV20-1, the J call TRBJ1-5; 10 nucleotides line up with TRBD1. Germline assignment: CDR1 DFQATT and CDR2 SNEGSKA (reference sequence). V lost 5 bases, J lost 6 bases, and 7 bases stayed unmatched. The CDR3 is 14 amino acids. CDR3 amino acids: CSAWDRGAVQPQHF. The DNA for the CDR3 is TGCAGTGCTTGGGACAGGGGAGCTGTTCAGCCCCAGCATTTT.

This clonotype showed up many times. The chain joins TRBV6-1 to TRBJ1-5; 9 nucleotides align to TRBD1. The junction had 7 bases not matched to a gene; V was cut back by 5 bases and J by 5 bases. Germline CDR1 MNHNS, CDR2 SASEGT. The CDR3 runs 15 residues. This CDR3 is CASSPGQGRDQPQHF. Written as DNA, the CDR3 is TGTGCCAGCAGTCCGGGACAGGGCAGGGATCAGCCCCAGCATTTT.

The chain recombines TRBV3-1 with TRBJ2-1, with 9 nucleotides matching TRBD2. This CDR3 has 16 amino acids. The V segment lost 1 base and the J segment 10 bases; nucleotides outside the gene matches: 11. Germline assignment: CDR1 LGHDT and CDR2 YNNKEL (reference sequence). Written as DNA, the CDR3 is TGTGCCAGCAGCCAAGTCGGTAGCGGGAGTCCGCCCGAGCAGTTCTTC. Encoded protein: CASSQVGSGSPPEQFF.

This clonotype was picked up many times. The chain links TRBV20-1 to TRBJ2-7; D gene unclear. Trimming removed 6 bases from V and 4 bases from J, with 16 bases in between. The CDR3 runs to 13 residues. In germline, CDR1 is DFQATT, CDR2 SNEGSKA (reference sequence). In DNA, the CDR3 is TGCAGTGCACGCGACGCACCCCCGTACGAGCAGTACTTC. This gives the protein CSARDAPPYEQYF.

This clonotype was seen repeatedly, ten times or more. The rearrangement joins TRBV28 to TRBJ2-2; 7 positions match TRBD1. In germline, CDR1 is MDHEN, CDR2 SYDVKM. V shed 6 bases, J shed 6 bases, and the junction held 4 bases outside the gene matches. The CDR3 is made up of 13 amino acids. As DNA, the CDR3 is TGTGCCAGCAGAACAGGGGACCCCGGGGAGCTGTTTTTT. This encodes CASRTGDPGELFF.

The gene calls are TRBV7-3 and TRBJ2-1; 9 positions agree with TRBD1. The CDR3 covers 11 residues. Trimming cost V 4 bases and J 14 bases; bases outside gene matches: 3. CDR1 SGHTA and CDR2 FQGTGA come from the germline V gene. CDR3 nucleotides: TGTGCCAGCAGCTCGGGACAGGGAAAGTTCTTC. It is translated as CASSSGQGKFF.

This rearrangement joins TRBV30 to TRBJ1-1; D ambiguous. CDR3 length: 15 residues. CDR1 is GTSNPN and CDR2 is SVGIG in the germline V gene (reference sequence). V was clipped by 0 bases and J by 10 bases, with 21 bases between them. CDR3 protein: CAWSVKLWASNGAFF. The CDR3 nucleotides are TGTGCCTGGAGTGTAAAACTTTGGGCAAGTAATGGAGCTTTCTTT.

The chain couples TRBV14 to TRBJ1-2; possible D gene TRBD1, 6 bases. Germline loops: CDR1 SGHDN, CDR2 FVKESK. The CDR3 contains 12 residues. Trimming shortened V by 3 bases and J by 12 bases, and 14 bases separated the two germline ends. The CDR3 coding sequence is TGTGCCAGCAGCCACTCAGGGGTCGATCACACCTTC. This sequence encodes CASSHSGVDHTF.

The sample holds many counts of this clonotype. This sequence joins TRBV6-1 and TRBJ1-5, with 9 bases lining up with TRBD1. The V and J ends lost 1 base and 11 bases, in that order; junction bases with no gene match: 9. CDR3 length equals 15 residues. Per germline, CDR1 MNHNS and CDR2 SASEGT. As DNA, the CDR3 is TGTGCCAGCAGTGAAGACGTACAGGGGGCAGTGGCCCAGCATTTT. The encoded protein is CASSEDVQGAVAQHF.

V usage is TRBV5-1 and J usage is TRBJ2-5, with TRBD2 identical over 11 bases. This CDR3 is 17 amino acids long. Germline CDR1 SGHRS, CDR2 YFSETQ. The ends lost 0 bases at V and 0 bases at J; junction bases unmatched: 4. DNA for the CDR3: TGCGCCAGCAGCTTGGGGACGGGACTAGCGGACCAAGAGACCCAGTACTTC. Translation: CASSLGTGLADQETQYF.

This clonotype was counted between two and nine times. The V call is TRBV18, the J call TRBJ2-7; D unclear. The V gene lost 2 bases and the J gene lost 0 bases, with 14 bases spanning the gap. CDR1 and CDR2 from the germline V gene are KGHSH and LQKENI. The CDR3 has 16 amino acids. The CDR3, as DNA: TGTGCCAGCTCACCATCCTGGCAGGAAAGCTCCTACGAGCAGTACTTC. Translation gives CASSPSWQESSYEQYF.

This clonotype has ten or more counts. The CDR3 region is CASRSRGSSYNEQFF. DNA of the CDR3: TGTGCCAGCAGGTCCCGCGGGAGCTCCTACAATGAGCAGTTCTTC. The chain couples TRBV28 to TRBJ2-1; 7 bases match TRBD2. V trimming: 6 bases; J trimming: 0 bases; junction bases outside the gene matches: 5. From germline, CDR1 is MDHEN and CDR2 SYDVKM. This CDR3 comprises 15 residues.